This record looks at one T cell receptor beta chain sequence and its context. This record belongs to a study of technical replicates of blood from four donors. Germline assignment: CDR1 SGHRS and CDR2 YFSETQ. V lost 1 base, J lost 6 bases, and 11 bases lay in between. The CDR3 runs to 14 residues. Clones were sequenced by immunoSEQ multiplex PCR, and TCRdb holds only the in-frame ones, with some missing. The sample gives about 70,000 clones, under 99% of which show up once; around 0.22% is in the top ten. Source material: T cells isolated from PBMCs. The rearrangement uses TRBV5-1 and TRBJ2-1; possible D gene TRBD2, 5 bases. This TCR was sampled from a human donor in good health. The CDR3 here is CASSLRRPINEQFF. CDR3 bases: TGCGCCAGCAGCTTGAGGAGGCCGATCAATGAGCAGTTCTTC.